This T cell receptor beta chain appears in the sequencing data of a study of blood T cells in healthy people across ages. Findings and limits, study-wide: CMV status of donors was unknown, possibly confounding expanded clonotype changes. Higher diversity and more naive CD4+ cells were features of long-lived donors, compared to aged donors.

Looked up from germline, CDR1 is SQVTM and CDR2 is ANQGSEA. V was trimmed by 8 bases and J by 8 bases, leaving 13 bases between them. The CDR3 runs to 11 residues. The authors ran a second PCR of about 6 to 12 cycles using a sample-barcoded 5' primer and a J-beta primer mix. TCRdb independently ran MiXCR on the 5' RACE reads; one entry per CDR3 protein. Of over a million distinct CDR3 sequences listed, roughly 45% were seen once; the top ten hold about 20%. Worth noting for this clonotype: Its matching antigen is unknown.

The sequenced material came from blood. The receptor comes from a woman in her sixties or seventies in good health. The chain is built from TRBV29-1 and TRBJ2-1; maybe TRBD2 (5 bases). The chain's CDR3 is CSRSVGDEQFF. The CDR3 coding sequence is TGCAGCCGGTCGGTCGGGGATGAGCAGTTCTTC.